The 32 T cell receptor beta chains reported below all come from one sample, sequenced in a study of technical replicates of blood from several donors. Using immunoSEQ multiplex PCR, the repertoire was profiled, and TCRdb retains in-frame clones only, with some absent. The data contain more than 80,000 clones, approximately 96% of them singletons. The sequenced sample consisted of T cells isolated from PBMCs. The receptors shown here come from a human donor in good health.

The rearrangement joins TRBV28 to TRBJ2-3; D possibly corresponds to TRBD1 (6 bases). Germline V gives CDR1 MDHEN, CDR2 SYDVKM. The CDR3 sequence is 14 residues long. Between the trimmed V and J ends, which lost 3 bases and 0 bases, there was a span of 7 bases. CDR3 loop: CASSLDSSTDTQYF. DNA of the CDR3: TGTGCCAGCAGTTTGGACAGTAGCACAGATACGCAGTATTTT.

The chain couples TRBV6-5 to TRBJ1-3; D call uncertain. CDR3 length: 15 residues. With 6 bases removed from V and 4 bases from J, the gap between germline ends came to 16 bases. In germline, CDR1 is MNHEY, CDR2 SVGAGI. DNA for the CDR3: TGTGCCAGCAGCTATTCGGTCCTGCTCGGAAACACCATATATTTT. It translates to CASSYSVLLGNTIYF.

CDR3 amino acids: CASSEGEGEGWGYEQYF. CDR3 bases: TGTGCCAGCAGTGAAGGCGAGGGTGAGGGATGGGGTTACGAGCAGTACTTC. V usage is TRBV6-1 and J usage is TRBJ2-7, with D possibly matching TRBD2 (5 bases). The CDR3 has 17 residues. With 1 base removed from V and 4 bases from J, the gap between germline ends came to 20 bases. Germline assignment: CDR1 MNHNS and CDR2 SASEGT.

The rearrangement uses TRBV29-1 and TRBJ2-3; 14 bases line up with TRBD2. Losses at the gene ends were 6 bases for V and 6 bases for J; bases not matched to a gene: 8. The V gene's germline CDR1 is SQVTM and CDR2 ANQGSEA. There are 15 residues in the CDR3. This chain's CDR3 is CSVGTSGSGGDTQYF. The CDR3 DNA sequence: TGCAGCGTCGGGACTAGCGGGAGCGGCGGGGATACGCAGTATTTT.

The CDR3 spells CASSLDSPGETQYF. The CDR3 DNA reads as TGTGCCAGCAGCTTGGACAGTCCAGGGGAGACCCAGTACTTC. This chain joins TRBV5-4 and TRBJ2-5, with D tentatively TRBD1 (5 bases). CDR1 and CDR2 from the germline V gene are SGHNT and YYREEE (reference sequence). This CDR3 spans 14 amino acids. Trimming removed 0 bases from V and 5 bases from J, with 11 bases in between. Supplemented by reference TRBV5-4 and TRBJ2-5, the full variable domain reads ETGVTQSPTHLIKTRGQQVTLRCSSQSGHNTVSWYQQALGQGPQFIFQYYREEENGRGNFPPRFSGLQFPNYSSELNVNALELDDSALYLCASSLDSPGETQYFGPGTRLLVL.

This sequence joins TRBV5-1 and TRBJ2-3; D possibly corresponds to TRBD1 (5 bases). CDR1 SGHRS and CDR2 YFSETQ come from the germline V gene. The V and J ends lost 7 bases and 0 bases respectively, with 12 bases between them. CDR3 length: 14 residues. The CDR3 nucleotides are TGCGCCAGCTCGTGGGGCCCAAGCACAGATACGCAGTATTTT. Translating gives CASSWGPSTDTQYF.

This chain uses TRBV9 with TRBJ2-3, with 8 bases fitting TRBD1. Germline CDR1 and CDR2: SGDLS and YYNGEE. The CDR3 spans 15 residues. J lost 3 bases, V lost 3 bases, and 6 bases had no gene match. CDR3 bases: TGTGCCAGCAGCGGGACAGGGTTTGGAACAGATACGCAGTATTTT. Translated: CASSGTGFGTDTQYF.

The rearrangement uses TRBV7-3 and TRBJ2-3; D is unresolved. Looked up from germline, CDR1 is SGHTA and CDR2 is FQGTGA. V lost 2 bases and J lost 12, with 12 bases in between. The CDR3 loop spans 12 amino acids. The CDR3 loop reads CASSLAAPVQYF. DNA of the CDR3: TGTGCCAGCAGCTTAGCGGCTCCCGTCCAGTATTTT.

This clone was recorded only once. The chain carries TRBV4-1 and TRBJ2-7; D is undetermined. The CDR3 extends over 14 amino acids. Deletions cut 1 base from V and 4 bases from J, with 11 bases between. Germline loops: CDR1 MGHRA, CDR2 YSYEKL. CDR3 sequence: CASSQAATGYEQYF. CDR3 in DNA: TGCGCCAGCAGCCAAGCAGCTACGGGTTACGAGCAGTACTTC.

The chain combines TRBV6-6 with TRBJ2-1; TRBD2 matches at 8 bases. V gave up 6 bases and J gave up 4 bases; unmatched junction bases: 11. The CDR3 is made up of 16 amino acids. Germline CDR1 is MNHNY and CDR2 is SVGAGI (reference sequence). For the CDR3, the DNA is TGTGCCAGCAGACCCCTACTAGCGGAACCATACAATGAGCAGTTCTTC. It translates to CASRPLLAEPYNEQFF.

The CDR3 spells CASSPGGQGWETQYF. CDR3 bases: TGTGCCAGCAGCCCGGGGGGACAGGGTTGGGAGACCCAGTACTTC. This rearrangement joins TRBV7-9 to TRBJ2-5, with TRBD1 matching 9 bases. CDR1 SEHNR and CDR2 FQNEAQ come from the germline V gene (reference sequence). The ends lost 5 bases at V and 5 bases at J; junction bases unmatched: 9. The CDR3 totals 15 residues.

This clone has only one observation. This sequence joins TRBV10-1 and TRBJ2-7; TRBD1 matches at 9 bases. Germline CDR1 and CDR2: WNHNN and SYGVQD (reference sequence). J lost 2 bases, V lost 5 bases, and 4 bases had no gene match. The CDR3 loop spans 14 amino acids. The CDR3 reads CASSSGTGTYEQYF. The CDR3 DNA sequence: TGCGCCAGCAGTTCCGGGACAGGGACCTACGAGCAGTACTTC.

The chain uses TRBV7-6 and TRBJ2-7; maybe TRBD2 (6 bases). This CDR3 region has 13 residues. The germline V gene encodes CDR1 SGHVS and CDR2 FNYEAQ. The V end lost 5 bases, the J end lost 4 bases, and 12 bases lay between the germline ends. The CDR3 loop reads CASSPGVLYEQYF. The CDR3 DNA reads TGTGCCAGCAGCCCGGGAGTCCTTTACGAGCAGTACTTC.

For the CDR3, the DNA is TGTGCCAGCAGCGCAACCGGGACAGGGCGTTGGGCTAATGAAAAACTGTTTTTT. Translated: CASSATGTGRWANEKLFF. The V call is TRBV11-2, the J call TRBJ1-4; 9 bases align to TRBD1. The CDR3 length is 18 residues. Germline V gives CDR1 SGHAT, CDR2 FQNNGV. V was clipped by 5 bases and J by 3 bases; unmatched bases: 13. The entire variable domain, with the rest obtained from reference TRBV11-2 and TRBJ1-4, is as follows: EAGVAQSPRYKIIEKRQSVAFWCNPISGHATLYWYQQILGQGPKLLIQFQNNGVVDDSQLPKDRFSAERLKGVDSTLKIQPAKLEDSAVYLCASSATGTGRWANEKLFFGSGTQLSVL.

The genes are TRBV30 and TRBJ1-5, with 7 positions matching TRBD1. CDR3 length: 14 amino acids. Germline loops: CDR1 GTSNPN, CDR2 SVGIG (reference sequence). Unmatched junction bases numbered 3, after V lost 2 bases and J lost 2 bases. The CDR3 DNA reads TGTGCCTGGAGTCGGACAGGAGGCAATCAGCCCCAGCATTTT. This translates into CAWSRTGGNQPQHF.

The CDR3 DNA follows: TGCAGCGTAGACGGGGATACCACAGATACGCAGTATTTT. Residues: CSVDGDTTDTQYF. The rearrangement links TRBV29-1 to TRBJ2-3; tentative D call: TRBD2 (5 bases). Germline CDR1 and CDR2: SQVTM and ANQGSEA. V lost 6 bases and J 2 bases, leaving 12 bases between the germline ends. CDR3 length equals 13 residues.

The rearrangement links TRBV27 to TRBJ1-5; D is possibly TRBD1 (5 bases). This CDR3 is 13 amino acids long. The germline gives CDR1 MNHEY, CDR2 SMNVEV (reference sequence). The ends were cut back, 3 bases at V and 3 bases at J, with 6 bases in the middle. The CDR3 sequence: CASSLGLNQPQHF. The CDR3 bases are TGTGCCAGCAGTTTGGGGCTCAATCAGCCCCAGCATTTT.

This clone is a singleton in its sample. This rearrangement joins TRBV5-1 to TRBJ2-1; perhaps TRBD2 as D (6 bases). Germline V gene sequence: CDR1 SGHRS, CDR2 YFSETQ. Trimming shortened V by 0 bases and J by 8 bases, and 15 bases separated the two germline ends. The CDR3 runs 15 residues. The CDR3, as DNA: TGCGCCAGCAGCTTGGTAGGAGGGGTCGTAGATGAGCAGTTCTTC. Protein sequence: CASSLVGGVVDEQFF. Full variable domain (rest looked up from reference TRBV5-1 and TRBJ2-1): KAGVTQTPRYLIKTRGQQVTLSCSPISGHRSVSWYQQTPGQGLQFLFEYFSETQRNKGNFPGRFSGRQFSNSRSEMNVSTLELGDSALYLCASSLVGGVVDEQFFGPGTRLTVL.

The sample holds many counts of this clone. Written as DNA, the CDR3 is TGTGCCAGCAGGTATCTGCAGGGAGGCTCGTACGAGCAGTACTTC. It specifies CASRYLQGGSYEQYF. This rearrangement joins TRBV6-5 to TRBJ2-7, with D tentatively TRBD2 (6 bases). Germline lookup yields CDR1 MNHEY and CDR2 SVGAGI. V was cut by 6 bases and J by 4 bases, with 19 bases left in between. CDR3 length: 15 residues.

V usage is TRBV7-9 and J usage is TRBJ1-5; D ambiguous. This CDR3 has 14 amino acids. V lost 5 bases to trimming and J lost 4 bases, with 12 bases between them. Germline V gene lookup returns CDR1 SEHNR and CDR2 FQNEAQ (reference sequence). Here the CDR3 DNA reads TGTGCCAGCAGCCCTTCCGGGTTGAATCAGCCCCAGCATTTT. This encodes CASSPSGLNQPQHF.

The chain recombines TRBV6-1 with TRBJ1-6; 7 bases are a match to TRBD1. Losses at the gene ends were 5 bases for V and 9 bases for J; bases not matched to a gene: 10. The CDR3 sequence is 15 residues long. CDR1 is MNHNS and CDR2 is SASEGT in the germline V gene. DNA of the CDR3: TGTGCCAGCAGTATTCCCGGGACAGCCTCTTCACCCCTCCACTTT. Translated: CASSIPGTASSPLHF.

The V and J genes are TRBV5-5 and TRBJ2-7, with D perhaps TRBD1 (6 bases). This CDR3 comprises 13 residues. V was cut by 0 bases and J by 6 bases, with 10 bases left in between. Germline V gene lookup returns CDR1 SGHKS and CDR2 YYEKEE (reference sequence). The CDR3: CASSLARGGEQYF. The CDR3 bases are TGTGCCAGCAGCTTGGCCAGGGGCGGCGAGCAGTACTTC.

The chain has TRBV7-6 and TRBJ2-3, with 12 bases identical to TRBD2. Looked up from germline, CDR1 is SGHVS and CDR2 is FNYEAQ. This CDR3 contains 19 residues. V trimming: 1 base; J trimming: 2 bases; junction bases outside the gene matches: 10. CDR3 in amino acids: CASSLEGLAGGPVTDTQYF. DNA for the CDR3: TGTGCCAGCAGCTTAGAAGGCCTAGCGGGAGGGCCAGTCACAGATACGCAGTATTTT.

The chain couples TRBV9 to TRBJ2-3; 7 bases fit TRBD1. Germline lookup yields CDR1 SGDLS and CDR2 YYNGEE. This CDR3 is built from 14 residues. J lost 0 bases, V lost 3 bases, and 1 base had no gene match. CDR3 loop: CASSEGQSTDTQYF. The CDR3 DNA follows: TGTGCCAGCAGCGAGGGACAGAGCACAGATACGCAGTATTTT.

The chain uses TRBV5-5 and TRBJ2-1; maybe TRBD2 (6 bases). Trimming shortened V by 4 bases and J by 15 bases, and 20 bases separated the two germline ends. The CDR3 length is 13 residues. Germline CDR1 and CDR2: SGHKS and YYEKEE (reference sequence). CDR3 in DNA: TGTGCCAGCAGCAGTCGGGGGACGGTGGCTAGGTTCTTC. It encodes CASSSRGTVARFF.

The chain couples TRBV7-9 to TRBJ2-7, with 7 bases that match TRBD2. The CDR3 is made up of 14 amino acids. Trimming at V came to 1 base and at J to 6 bases, leaving 6 bases not matched to a gene. Germline CDR1 and CDR2: SEHNR and FQNEAQ (reference sequence). In nucleotides, the CDR3 is TGTGCCAGCAGCTTAGTGAACTCGGGAGGCGAGCAGTACTTC. Its protein product is CASSLVNSGGEQYF.

V is TRBV6-5 and J is TRBJ1-4, with D possibly TRBD1 on 5 matching bases. The germline gives CDR1 MNHEY, CDR2 SVGAGI. The germline V and J ends were trimmed by 4 bases and 4 bases, with 16 bases remaining between them. There are 16 residues in the CDR3. The CDR3 DNA follows: TGTGCCAGCAGTTCCGGGCCGCCGGGGGTTAATGAAAAACTGTTTTTT. Translation gives CASSSGPPGVNEKLFF.

The chain links TRBV7-2 to TRBJ2-5, with TRBD1 identical over 8 bases. V trimming: 5 bases; J trimming: 7 bases; junction bases outside the gene matches: 12. Germline CDR1 SGHTA, CDR2 FQGNSA. The CDR3 is made up of 15 amino acids. The CDR3 here is CASSTGPAGQGTQYF. CDR3 bases: TGTGCCAGCAGCACGGGACCAGCAGGACAGGGGACCCAGTACTTC.

This clone was recorded once. This chain connects TRBV9 to TRBJ2-7, with 8 positions matching TRBD1. Losses at the gene ends were 4 bases for V and 1 base for J; bases not matched to a gene: 10. The CDR3 sequence is 16 residues long. Per germline, CDR1 SGDLS and CDR2 YYNGEE. In DNA form, the CDR3 reads TGTGCCAGCAGCACCCAGGGGAGACAGGGGTCCTACGAGCAGTACTTC. It codes for CASSTQGRQGSYEQYF. Full variable domain (outside the CDR3, taken from reference TRBV9 and TRBJ2-7): DSGVTQTPKHLITATGQRVTLRCSPRSGDLSVYWYQQSLDQGLQFLIQYYNGEERAKGNILERFSAQQFPDLHSELNLSSLELGDSALYFCASSTQGRQGSYEQYFGPGTRLTVT.

The chain links TRBV13 to TRBJ1-2, with 7 bases identical to TRBD1. The CDR3 has 14 residues. The trim removed 5 bases at V and 7 bases at J, leaving 10 bases unmatched. CDR1 is PRHDT and CDR2 is FYEKMQ in the germline V gene (reference sequence). In DNA form, the CDR3 reads TGTGCCAGCAGCACACGACAGGGTGAGGGTGGCTACACCTTC. Translating it yields CASSTRQGEGGYTF.

The chain recombines TRBV19 with TRBJ2-7; TRBD1 is a possible D gene (6 bases). This CDR3 has 12 residues. V was trimmed by 6 bases and J by 7 bases, leaving 13 bases between them. Germline V gives CDR1 LNHDA, CDR2 SQIVND (reference sequence). This CDR3 reads CASRTDSLEQYF. CDR3 nucleotides: TGTGCCAGTAGAACGGACAGCCTTGAGCAGTACTTC.

The chain links TRBV19 to TRBJ2-1, with TRBD2 matching over 9 bases. This CDR3 region has 14 residues. CDR1 and CDR2 (germline): LNHDA, SQIVND (reference sequence). Trimming took 5 bases from V and 8 from J; bases not matched to a gene: 7. The CDR3 is CASSSGGGVDEQFF. In nucleotides, the CDR3 is TGTGCCAGTAGTTCGGGCGGGGGGGTCGATGAGCAGTTCTTC. The full variable domain, in which reference TRBV19 and TRBJ2-1 provide the parts outside the CDR3, is DGGITQSPKYLFRKEGQNVTLSCEQNLNHDAMYWYRQDPGQGLRLIYYSQIVNDFQKGDIAEGYSVSREKKESFPLTVTSAQKNPTAFYLCASSSGGGVDEQFFGPGTRLTVL.